This paragraph reports one TCR beta chain. The antigen is unknown. This entry belongs to a study of cytomegalovirus exposure and HLA in healthy donors. Study-level results: A later analysis found most CMV-associated TCR beta chains apparently HLA-restricted. Most observed TCR sequences were rare, whereas some public TCRs were detected in many donors.

Vbeta (60) and Jbeta (13) primers were used in the PCR. Generated by immunoSEQ multiplex PCR, the TCRdb table keeps only in-frame clones and is missing some. The sample carries some 200,000 clones, 81% recorded once. The germline V and J ends were trimmed by 3 bases and 10 bases, with 11 bases remaining between them. The length of the CDR3 is 12 residues. The germline V gene has CDR1 SGHKS and CDR2 YYEKEE (reference sequence). The sequencing sample was made of PBMCs. This TCR was sampled from a man aged 50 to 60 in good health and CMV-seronegative. The chain couples TRBV5-5 to TRBJ2-1; the D gene is possibly TRBD2 (6 bases). Here the CDR3 reads CASSSHAGEQFF. The DNA for the CDR3 is TGTGCCAGCAGCTCCCACGCGGGAGAGCAGTTCTTC.